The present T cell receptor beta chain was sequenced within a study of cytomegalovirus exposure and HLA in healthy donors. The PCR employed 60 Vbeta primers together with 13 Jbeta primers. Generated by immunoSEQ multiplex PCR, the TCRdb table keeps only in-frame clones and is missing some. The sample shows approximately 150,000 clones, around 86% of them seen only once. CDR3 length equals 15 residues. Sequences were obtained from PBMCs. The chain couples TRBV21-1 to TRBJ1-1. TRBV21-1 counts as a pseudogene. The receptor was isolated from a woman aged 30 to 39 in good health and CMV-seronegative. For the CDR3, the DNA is TGTGCCAGCAGCAAAACAATAGCAGCAAACACTGAAGCTTTCTTT. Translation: CASSKTIAANTEAFF.